The source of this T cell receptor beta chain is a study of blood T cells in healthy people across ages. Study-wide findings and caveats: Among T cells, TCR beta diversity per million cells dropped roughly linearly as age rose. Samples with more naive T cells showed higher observed beta diversity.

In the case of this clonotype: As yet, its antigen is unknown.

Researchers report isolating at least 6.5 million PBMCs per sample. The germline V and J ends were trimmed by 2 bases and 2 bases, with 10 bases remaining between them. Germline V gene lookup returns CDR1 MNHEY and CDR2 SVGEGT. The CDR3 has 14 amino acids. Next came a second PCR, run for about 7 to 12 cycles, which used a sample-barcoded 5' primer along with a J-beta primer mix. Tagging of each cDNA molecule was performed by a template-switch adaptor with 12 random nucleotides. Each CDR3 protein is one row after TCRdb ran MiXCR on the 5' RACE reads. Found here are fewer than 950,000 distinct CDR3 sequences, around 34% of them singletons; the top ten hold approximately 12%.

The chain links TRBV6-2 or TRBV6-3 to TRBJ2-7, with a possible D match to TRBD2 (6 bases). Sequenced input: blood. This sequence was found in a young man in good health. CDR3 DNA: TGTGCCAGCAGTTACGTCGGAGGGGCCTACGAGCAGTACTTC. It specifies CASSYVGGAYEQYF.